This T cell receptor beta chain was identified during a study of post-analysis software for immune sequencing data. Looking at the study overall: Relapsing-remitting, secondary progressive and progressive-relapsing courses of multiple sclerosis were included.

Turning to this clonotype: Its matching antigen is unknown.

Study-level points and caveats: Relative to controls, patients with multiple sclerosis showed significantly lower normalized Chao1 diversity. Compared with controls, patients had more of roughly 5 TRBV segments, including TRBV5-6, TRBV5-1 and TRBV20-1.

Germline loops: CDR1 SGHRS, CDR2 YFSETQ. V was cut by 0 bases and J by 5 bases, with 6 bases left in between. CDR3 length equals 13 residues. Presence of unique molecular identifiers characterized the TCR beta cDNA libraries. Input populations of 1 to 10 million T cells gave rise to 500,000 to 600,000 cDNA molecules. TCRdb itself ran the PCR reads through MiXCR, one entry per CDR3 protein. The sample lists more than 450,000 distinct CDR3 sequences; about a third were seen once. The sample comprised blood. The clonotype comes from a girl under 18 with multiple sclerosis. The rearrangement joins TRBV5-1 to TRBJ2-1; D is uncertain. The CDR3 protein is CASSLARNNEQFF. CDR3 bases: TGCGCCAGCAGCTTGGCCCGTAACAATGAGCAGTTCTTC.